This is a list of T cell receptor beta chains from one sample in a study of blood T cell repertoires in COVID-19. Here immunoSEQ multiplex PCR was the method, and the copy in TCRdb shows in-frame clones only, minus some. The sample lists 150,000 to 200,000 clones, around 83% occurring once. The sample consisted of PBMCs or T cells enriched from blood (not recorded which). These TCRs come from a man aged 35 to 55 who had recovered from COVID-19. Both conserved end residues are part of each CDR3. The D gene is left open where the match is weak. Size is omitted from some rows. Given values are once, few, many or a class for expanded clones.

TRBJ2-5	13	TRBV18	-	-	CASSPGGQETQYF	TGTGCCAGCTCACCAGGGGGGCAAGAGACCCAGTACTTC
TRBJ2-5	16	TRBV28	-	-	CASSLVGRTDKETQYF	TGTGCCAGCAGTTTGGTGGGCAGGACAGACAAAGAGACCCAGTACTTC
TRBJ1-1	13	TRBV6-5	TRBD1	-	CASREDRRTEAFF	TGTGCCAGCAGGGAGGACAGGAGGACTGAAGCTTTCTTT
TRBJ1-5	14	TRBV6-5	-	-	CASSLEYSNQPQHF	TGTGCCAGCAGCTTAGAATATAGCAATCAGCCCCAGCATTTT
TRBJ1-4	17	TRBV28	-	-	CASRSNWGGENNEKLFF	TGTGCCAGCAGGTCAAACTGGGGGGGGGAGAATAATGAAAAACTGTTTTTT
TRBJ2-1	17	TRBV7-6	-	-	CASSSLRIKVTNNEQFF	TGTGCCAGCAGCTCATTACGAATAAAAGTAACAAACAATGAGCAGTTCTTC
TRBJ2-7	14	TRBV4-2	TRBD2	-	CASSQSTGGNEQYF	TGTGCCAGCAGCCAATCGACGGGAGGGAACGAGCAGTACTTC
TRBJ2-1	15	TRBV19	-	-	CASRGPGGNYNEQFF	TGTGCCAGTAGAGGGCCCGGAGGGAATTACAATGAGCAGTTCTTC
TRBJ1-2	14	TRBV7-2	-	-	CASSTGQLLYGYTF	TGTGCCAGCAGCACCGGACAGCTCCTCTATGGCTACACCTTC
TRBJ2-3	17	TRBV3-1/TRBV3-2	-	-	CASSQDPGVSATDTQYF	TGTGCCAGCAGCCAAGATCCGGGAGTCTCGGCCACAGATACGCAGTATTTT
TRBJ1-5	15	TRBV7-8	TRBD1	once	CASSFDGQGNQPQHF	TGTGCCAGCAGCTTTGATGGACAGGGCAATCAGCCCCAGCATTTT